This T cell receptor (beta chain) was captured by sequencing in a study of beta chain features in type 1 diabetes. It was via CD45RO/CCR7/CD25/CD127/CD95/CD27 that CD4+ naive, central memory, regulatory and stem cell-like memory cells were sorted. Expressed TCRB transcripts were sequenced because the isolated RNA had all been reverse transcribed beforehand. Sequencing used immunoSEQ multiplex PCR; TCRdb keeps in-frame clones, though not all of them. This sample has 250,000 to 350,000 clones, with roughly 9.6% found just once. V dropped 2 bases and J dropped 4; count of bases not matched to a gene: 11. Germline lookup yields CDR1 SNHLY and CDR2 FYNNEI. This CDR3 is 16 amino acids long. Worth noting for this clone: What it recognizes is unknown.

Overall study findings and caveats: All four CD4+ subsets of Type 1 diabetes patients contained TCRB CDR3s that were moderately but significantly shorter.

V is TRBV2 and J is TRBJ2-7, with TRBD1 matching over 7 bases. Source material: naive CD4+ T cells from blood. The sequence was collected from a woman aged 25 to 45 in good health. CDR3 loop: CASSEIPRPRGYEQYF. DNA of the CDR3: TGTGCCAGCAGTGAAATCCCTCGCCCCAGGGGGTACGAGCAGTACTTC.